This is a list of T cell receptor beta chains from one sample in a study of T cell responses to AZD1222 COVID-19 vaccine. Profiled with immunoSEQ multiplex PCR; TCRdb holds only in-frame clones, not every one. Of 100,000 to 150,000 clones in the sample, approximately 91% were seen once. Sample: peripheral blood, taken 28 days after the second AZD1222 dose. These receptors came from an adult who received the AZD1222 COVID-19 vaccine. CDR3s include the opening cysteine and the closing phenylalanine or tryptophan. The order of the fields is V gene, J gene, D gene, CDR3 DNA, CDR3 protein. D genes are given only for firm matches.

v_call: TRBV5-1
j_call: TRBJ2-2
d_call: NA
cdr3_nt: TGCGCCAGCAGCAAAGGGGGGCTAGGGACCGGGGAGCTGTTTTTT
cdr3_aa: CASSKGGLGTGELFF

v_call: TRBV27
j_call: TRBJ1-1
d_call: TRBD1
cdr3_nt: TGTGCCAGCAGTTTATCCTCTTACAGGGGTACTGAAGCTTTCTTT
cdr3_aa: CASSLSSYRGTEAFF

v_call: TRBV5-1
j_call: TRBJ1-2
d_call: NA
cdr3_nt: TGCGCCAGCAGCTTGGAACGGTCCTATGGCTACACCTTC
cdr3_aa: CASSLERSYGYTF

v_call: TRBV6-5
j_call: TRBJ1-6
d_call: NA
cdr3_nt: TGTGCCAGCAGTTACTCGGGGGGGGGCGATAATTCACCCCTCCACTTT
cdr3_aa: CASSYSGGGDNSPLHF

v_call: TRBV11-2
j_call: TRBJ1-2
d_call: NA
cdr3_nt: TGTGCCAGCAGCCCCCCCGGGGGCCGGGGCTACACCTTC
cdr3_aa: CASSPPGGRGYTF

v_call: TRBV19
j_call: TRBJ2-1
d_call: TRBD2
cdr3_nt: TGTGCCAGTAGTATTTTTGGCGGGAGGGCCTACAATGAGCAGTTCTTC
cdr3_aa: CASSIFGGRAYNEQFF

v_call: TRBV3-1/TRBV3-2
j_call: TRBJ2-5
d_call: NA
cdr3_nt: TGTGCCAGCAGCCAAGGGGGGGAGACCCAGTACTTC
cdr3_aa: CASSQGGETQYF

v_call: TRBV29-1
j_call: TRBJ1-2
d_call: NA
cdr3_nt: TGCAGCGTAGGATCTGGCTACACCTTC
cdr3_aa: CSVGSGYTF

v_call: TRBV5-1
j_call: TRBJ1-2
d_call: NA
cdr3_nt: TGCGCCAGCAGCTTGGGTTCGGGGGCCTATGGCTACACCTTC
cdr3_aa: CASSLGSGAYGYTF

v_call: TRBV24-1
j_call: TRBJ2-3
d_call: TRBD2
cdr3_nt: TGTGCCACCAGTGAGGGGGCTAGCGGGGCAGATACGCAGTATTTT
cdr3_aa: CATSEGASGADTQYF

v_call: TRBV29-1
j_call: TRBJ2-1
d_call: NA
cdr3_nt: TGCAGCGTTGAAGATGGACTCAATGAGCAGTTCTTC
cdr3_aa: CSVEDGLNEQFF

v_call: TRBV16
j_call: TRBJ1-3
d_call: NA
cdr3_nt: TGTGCCAGCAGCCAAAACCTTCTTTCGAGGGCTGGGGACACCATATATTTT
cdr3_aa: CASSQNLLSRAGDTIYF